This TCR beta chain appears in the sequencing data of a study of metastatic and nonmetastatic thyroid tumors (dated by TCRdb to about 2020). As for the study more broadly: Repertoires were compared across peripheral blood and tumor or nodule tissue samples from malignant and benign thyroid patients.

The sample holds many counts of this clone. Which antigen it targets is not known. No base quality information exists; no much larger clone differs at one position. No treatment had been received by any patient before thyroid surgery. The study retrospectively analysed patient clinical samples collected from 2012 to 2018 using T-cell receptor beta sequencing. Library preparation employed PCR. The reads were generated on an Illumina HiSeq 4000. High-throughput sequencing was used to profile the CDR3 region of the TCR beta-chain in every patient. In the authors' own workflow: CDR3 differences across clinicopathological groups were used to build a classifier for discriminating distant-metastatic papillary thyroid cancer patients. The Shannon index was used to measure repertoire diversity, and the Morisita-Horn index was used to measure how similar tumor and blood repertoires were. TCRdb cleaned the public reads at Q25 with fastp, built clones with MiXCR and kept in-frame beta chains. Clone size and V and J calls follow TCRdb, not the original study. A total of about 93,000 clones appear in this sample, 9.5% to 15% of them only once. The ten most abundant clones make up around 10% of the sample.

Results the study describes overall, beyond this receptor: TCR beta diversity was reported as significantly higher in malignant tumors than in benign nodules, in both blood and tumor samples.

V loses 8 bases of germline sequence and J loses 5 bases, and the interval between the two ends is 15 bases. The CDR3 sequence holds 14 residues, the cysteine and phenylalanine included. The only DNA kept is the CDR3, 42 bases in frame from the first base. The germline V gene gives CDR1 as MDHEN and CDR2 as SYDVKM. This receptor was taken from a female donor with papillary thyroid cancer or a benign thyroid nodule (not recorded which). Some clones in this sample may be carry-over from other donors' samples. The sample was blood. The chain couples TRBV28 to TRBJ2-2; the D segment could be TRBD1, given 6 matching bases. The bases are TGTGCCAGCCTCCGAGGGGGTGGAACCGGGGAGCTGTTTTTT. It translates as CASLRGGGTGELFF. Extended through the reference TRBV28 and TRBJ2-2 proteins, this CDR3 yields the full variable domain: DVKVTQSSRYLVKRTGEKVFLECVQDMDHENMFWYRQDPGLGLRLIYFSYDVKMKEKGDIPEGYSVSREKKERFSLILESASTNQTSMYLCASLRGGGTGELFFGEGSRLTVL.